This TCR beta chain was obtained from a study of blood T cell repertoires in COVID-19. At the level of the study: Sources were T cells, B-cell-depleted T cells, or PBMCs; the material itself was cDNA or gDNA.

V was shortened by 8 bases and J by 5 bases, with 12 bases between the two germline ends. The CDR3 spans 13 residues. Germline V CDR1 and CDR2: MNHEY, SVGAGI. Authors' data handling: The assay estimated nucleated cells by amplifying reference gene primers. TCRdb's copy holds only in-frame clones and misses some; the assay was immunoSEQ multiplex PCR. That table gives V, J and clone size, and the DNA gave D and trimming. The repertoire consists of 180,000 or so clones, with around 80% occurring once and the leading ten covering 2.8%. The sample taken for sequencing was peripheral blood. J is TRBJ2-2 and V is TRBV6-5, with D unclear. This TCR came from a woman aged 80 or older with active or convalescent COVID-19. The CDR3 bases are TGTGCCAGCCCCTCAACTCCGACCGGGGAGCTGTTTTTT. It translates to CASPSTPTGELFF.